This paragraph reports one TCR beta chain. It lacks a known antigen. No qualities accompany the bases; no much larger clone lies one base away. This sample is part of a study of T cells in Graves' hyperthyroidism and ophthalmopathy (dated by TCRdb to the late 2010s). Context from the whole study: Peripheral blood was sampled at the time of initial diagnosis, prior to any treatment. To identify distinguishing TCR V-J signatures, a discovery cohort of 95 to 100 patients was used, comprising approximately 40 with Graves' ophthalmopathy and 55 to 65 with stable Graves' hyperthyroidism. An independent validation cohort of about 19 hyperthyroidism patients and approximately 17 patients who later progressed to ophthalmopathy tested prospective prediction of ophthalmopathy. The roughly 100 discovery patients were randomly divided into training and test sets at a 7:3 ratio. The study also compared thyroid tissue and blood T-cell repertoires from roughly six Graves' hyperthyroidism patients. After blood sampling, hyperthyroidism patients were treated with methimazole at a starting dose of 30 mg daily, and ophthalmopathy patients were treated with high-dose intravenous methylprednisolone. According to the paper, TCR Vbeta CDR3 sequencing was carried out on 120 to 150 peripheral blood samples, which came from fewer than 50 ophthalmopathy, around 74 hyperthyroidism and about 17 progressor patients.

The paper as a whole reports these results and caveats: A model built on a 13 V-J signature distinguished ophthalmopathy from stable hyperthyroidism, reaching 87.88% sensitivity and 81.08% specificity in cross-validation and 80%/75% in testing. In validation, the model predicted progression to ophthalmopathy with about 71% sensitivity and roughly 72% specificity, a median of 6.5 months before onset. Most expanded thyroid clonotypes (frequency above 0.001) were also found in blood, which suggests that blood repertoires may mirror thyroid immune responses. Sample size was not statistically predetermined, and investigators were not blinded to group allocation.

Deletion took 3 bases off V and 6 bases off J, with a span of 13 bases between the germline ends. As encoded in the germline V gene (reference sequence), CDR1 is LNHDA while CDR2 is SQIVND. The CDR3 contains 14 residues, cysteine and phenylalanine counted. The only DNA kept is the CDR3, 42 bases in frame from the first base. A patient counted as having stable Graves' hyperthyroidism if no progression to ophthalmopathy occurred over 18 months of follow-up. Hyperthyroidism patients were newly diagnosed, had a disease duration of under 2 months, and were aged 18 to 65 years. Any patient with an uncontrolled infection, another autoimmune disease, pregnancy or lactation was excluded. Clinical symptoms, serum thyroxine and TRAb, thyroid ultrasound, and orbital computed tomography formed the basis for the diagnoses. Ficoll-Paque density gradient centrifugation was used to isolate PBMCs from 8 to 10 ml of fresh peripheral blood. Total RNA was extracted with Trizol reagent, and quality was checked on an Agilent 2100 Bioanalyzer.

The TCR beta CDR3 regions were amplified from the RNA transcripts. The first round of RT-PCR for the TCR CDR3 was performed with the HTBI primer set and the Qiagen OneStep RT-PCR kit. A second multiplex PCR round built the libraries, followed by size selection and purification. The libraries were sequenced on an Illumina HiSeq2000 using paired-end 100 bp reads. In the paper's pipeline: SOAPnuke was used to process the raw data, throwing out any read that contained adapters or uncalled bases, had a mean Phred below 15, or lacked an exact constant-primer or identifier match. High-quality paired reads were merged with COPE v1.2.5, and unique nucleotide sequences were defined as clonotypes. MiTCR v1.1 was used to align the clonotypes against IMGT TRBV, TRBD and TRBJ reference segments. Only V-J combinations with frequency above 0.0001, covering about 99% of repertoires, were analysed. A TCS score was defined as the ratio between F50 (clonal expansion) and ExV (chaos), using BLOSUM62-based TCRdist between CDR3 peptides within each V-J. Welch's t-statistics and random forest reduced around 520 V-J features to 13, which were used in a naive Bayes classifier (R e1071). TCRdb itself trimmed the public reads at Q25 with fastp, ran MiXCR and retained productive beta chains. Here each entry gathers all rows of one CDR3 protein and keeps the most common genes and DNA. It is TCRdb's table, rather than the study itself, that gives the V and J calls and clone size. Present in this sample are some 700,000 distinct CDR3 sequences, roughly 17% of which were seen just once. The leading ten clones occupy about 14% of the sample.

Recombination connected TRBV19 to TRBJ2-3, and TRBD2 may be the D gene, going by 7 matching bases. The receptor was isolated from a man aged 45 to 65 with Graves' hyperthyroidism. The specimen sequenced was blood. The base sequence is TGTGCCAGTAGTATCCGGGGGGCGCTTGATACGCAGTATTTT. Its protein product is CASSIRGALDTQYF.